This record looks at one T cell receptor (beta chain) sequence and its context. The entry originates in a study of blood T cell repertoires in COVID-19. The overall study: Acute and convalescent COVID-19 samples came from the United States, Italy and Spain. Sources were T cells, B-cell-depleted T cells, or PBMCs; the material itself was cDNA or gDNA.

V dropped 6 bases and J dropped 3 bases, with 11 bases sitting between them. Germline V gene lookup returns CDR1 SNHLY and CDR2 FYNNEI. This CDR3 is built from 14 residues. As originally analysed: Quantification of nucleated cells was approximated via reference gene primer amplification. Profiling relied on immunoSEQ multiplex PCR, and the TCRdb table lists in-frame clones only, not all of them. V and J calls plus clone size are reproduced from that table; the DNA served to infer D and trimming. This table holds 150,000 to 200,000 clones, more than 85% found once. This TCR was recovered from a woman aged 25 to 39 with active or convalescent COVID-19. The V call is TRBV2, the J call TRBJ1-4; TRBD1 is a possible D gene (6 bases). Sequencing was carried out using peripheral blood. In nucleotides, the CDR3 is TGTGCCAGCAGGACCGGGACACCTAATGAAAAACTGTTTTTT. This sequence encodes CASRTGTPNEKLFF.